This T cell receptor beta chain was profiled in a study of T cell clones after liver transplantation. Across the whole study: As an antigen-independent comparator, third-party-reactive TCRbeta sequences came from pre-transplant mixed lymphocyte reactions. Apart from a few HCV-positive recipients, transplants were for non-autoimmune, non-viral reasons.

Sequencing used immunoSEQ multiplex PCR; TCRdb keeps in-frame clones, though not all of them. Among roughly 57,000 clones, 71% were seen once, and the ten largest hold over 12%. General study points: In most of the 8 subjects, circulating graft-donor-reactive CD4 TCRbeta sequences fell significantly after transplant.

Note on this clone: Its antigen is not identified.

Specimen: CD4+ T cells from blood, collected before liver transplant. The receptor was derived from a human donor who received a liver transplant.

CDR3: CASSQESQGSSYNSPLHF. The DNA for the CDR3 is TGCGCCAGCAGCCAAGAATCACAGGGTAGCTCCTATAATTCACCCCTCCACTTT. V and J are TRBV4-1 and TRBJ1-6; D possibly corresponds to TRBD1 (6 bases). In germline, CDR1 is MGHRA, CDR2 YSYEKL. The CDR3 is 18 residues long. The V gene lost 0 bases and the J gene lost 0 bases, with 12 bases spanning the gap.